This T cell receptor (beta chain) emerged from a study of Ad26.COV2.S vaccination and SARS-CoV-2 variants. Overall study context: Participants got Ad26.COV2.S intramuscularly, once or twice 56 days apart.

Study-wide results and limits: Vaccine recipients and placebo recipients showed similar non-spike TCR breadth. Placebo recipients trailed vaccine recipients in spike-specific TCR breadth.

Notes on this clone: What it binds is unknown.

Treatment here: about 20 received Ad26.COV2.S at low or high dose, single or two shots; 5 received placebo; per-sample allocation not given. The investigators took samples on day 63 after the first vaccine or placebo injection. TCRdb's copy holds only in-frame clones and misses some; the assay was immunoSEQ multiplex PCR. The table lists about 370,000 clones, approximately 90% of them singletons. The source was peripheral blood, collected in a trial of Ad26.COV2.S vaccine versus placebo. The source is a person between 18 and 65 years old who received the Ad26.COV2.S COVID-19 vaccine or a placebo.

The CDR3 loop is CASSDNPRGGYGYTF. CDR3 sequence (DNA): TGTGCCAGCAGTGATAACCCCCGCGGTGGGTATGGCTACACCTTC. This chain joins TRBV6-4 and TRBJ1-2; D call uncertain. There are 15 residues in the CDR3. Germline-derived CDR1 and CDR2 are MRHNA and SNTAGT. V shed 3 bases and J shed 5 bases, with 16 bases lying between them.